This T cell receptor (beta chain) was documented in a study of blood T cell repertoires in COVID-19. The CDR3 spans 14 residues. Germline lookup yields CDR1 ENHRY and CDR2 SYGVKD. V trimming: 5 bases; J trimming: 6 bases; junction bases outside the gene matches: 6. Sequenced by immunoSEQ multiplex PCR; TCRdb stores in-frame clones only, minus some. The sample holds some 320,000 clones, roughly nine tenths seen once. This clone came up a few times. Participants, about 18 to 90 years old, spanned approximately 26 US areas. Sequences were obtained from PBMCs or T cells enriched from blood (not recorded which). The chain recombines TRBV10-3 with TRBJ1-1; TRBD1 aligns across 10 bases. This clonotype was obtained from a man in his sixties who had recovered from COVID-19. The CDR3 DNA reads TGTGCCATCAGTCCCGGGACAGGGGACGCTGAAGCTTTCTTT. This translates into CAISPGTGDAEAFF.